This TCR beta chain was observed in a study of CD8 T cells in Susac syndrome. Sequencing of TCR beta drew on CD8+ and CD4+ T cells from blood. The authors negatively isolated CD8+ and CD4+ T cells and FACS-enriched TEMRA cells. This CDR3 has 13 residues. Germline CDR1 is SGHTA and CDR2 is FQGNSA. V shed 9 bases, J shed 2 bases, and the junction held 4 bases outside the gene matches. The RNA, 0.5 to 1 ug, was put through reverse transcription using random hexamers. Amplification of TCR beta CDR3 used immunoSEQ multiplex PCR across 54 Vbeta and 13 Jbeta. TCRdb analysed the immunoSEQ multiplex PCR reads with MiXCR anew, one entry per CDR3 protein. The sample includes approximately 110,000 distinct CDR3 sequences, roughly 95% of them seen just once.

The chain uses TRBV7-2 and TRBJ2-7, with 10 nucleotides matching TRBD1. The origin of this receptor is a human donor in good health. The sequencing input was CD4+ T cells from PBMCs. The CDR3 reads CASRDRGTYEQYF. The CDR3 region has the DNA TGTGCCAGTCGGGACAGGGGAACCTACGAGCAGTACTTC.